Sequencing of this T cell receptor delta chain was carried out in a study of delta chain sequences of gamma delta T cells (dated by TCRdb to the late 2010s). The CDR3 sequence holds 15 residues, the cysteine and phenylalanine included. Solely the CDR3 DNA is kept, with 45 bases framed from the first base. From V the trimming removes 4 bases and from J it removes 5 bases, while the gene matches leave 11 bases of the junction unaccounted for. CDR1 and CDR2 are read off the germline V gene as GEAIGNYY and EKD. Receptors were amplified or captured by 5' RACE. TCRdb names Illumina MiSeq as the instrument used. The public reads were reprocessed by TCRdb using CATT, and rows of matching DNA were later combined. For this sample there are about 920 delta-chain clones; about 15% appear just once. The biggest ten clones account for 45% to 55% of the sample. A word on this clone: Its antigen remains unidentified. A much larger clone differs from this one at a single base, so this may be a read error.

This receptor chain uses TRDV2 and TRDJ1, and 8 junction bases match TRDD3. In the absence of a J gene in TCRdb, the DNA was matched to germline to assign it here. This receptor was obtained from a human donor in good health. Input material: either unsorted cells or a sorted T cell fraction (not recorded which). The CDR3 in this case is CACESLGELMDKLIF. The DNA sequence follows: TGTGCCTGTGAGTCCCTGGGGGAGCTCATGGATAAACTCATCTTT.